One and the same sample provided the 18 T cell receptor beta chains below, sequenced in a study of shared clonotypes between healthy human individuals. The method was immunoSEQ multiplex PCR; TCRdb's version includes in-frame clones alone and lacks a portion of them. The table lists hundreds of thousands of clones, less than 80% of them singletons, with approximately 2% in the top ten. The specimen was memory CD4+ T cells sorted from blood. The subset here: CD45RA-negative fraction. These receptors were collected from a woman aged 30 to 39 in good health.

This clone was seen more than once but under ten times. The V and J genes are TRBV30 and TRBJ1-2, with TRBD1 as a possible D gene (5 bases). Germline V CDR1 and CDR2: GTSNPN, SVGIG (reference sequence). The CDR3 length is 12 residues. Trimming left V 4 bases short and J 3 bases short, with 9 bases between. For the CDR3, the DNA is TGTGCCTGGAACCAGGGCCACTATGGCTACACCTTC. Amino acid sequence: CAWNQGHYGYTF.

The V and J genes are TRBV25-1 and TRBJ2-2; 10 bases agree with TRBD2. Per the germline V gene, CDR1 is MGHDK and CDR2 is SYGVNS. The CDR3 covers 14 residues. The V segment lost 4 bases and the J segment 5 bases; nucleotides outside the gene matches: 1. The CDR3 DNA reads TGTGCCAGCAGTGCAGCGGGAGGGACCGGGGAGCTGTTTTTT. It encodes CASSAAGGTGELFF.

This chain links TRBV11-2 with TRBJ2-5, with D perhaps being TRBD1 or TRBD2 (5 bases each). Germline CDR1 and CDR2: SGHAT and FQNNGV. This CDR3 is built from 14 residues. V lost 5 bases and J lost 7, with 17 bases in between. CDR3 loop: CASSILGTLGTQYF. The CDR3, as DNA: TGTGCCAGCAGCATACTCGGGACGTTAGGGACCCAGTACTTC.

The genes are TRBV4-1 and TRBJ2-3; TRBD1 is a possible D gene (5 bases). There are 16 residues in the CDR3. Germline CDR1 reads MGHRA; CDR2 reads YSYEKL. V lost 0 bases and J lost 3, with 13 bases in between. The CDR3 DNA follows: TGCGCCAGCAGCCAAGATGTGCAGGGTCGGACAGATACGCAGTATTTT. Protein sequence: CASSQDVQGRTDTQYF.

This clone was detected only once. The chain employs TRBV5-4 and TRBJ2-5, with TRBD1 matching over 9 bases. V lost 4 bases and J lost 1; bases outside the gene matches: 8. The germline gives CDR1 SGHNT, CDR2 YYREEE (reference sequence). This CDR3 has 16 residues. The CDR3 coding sequence is TGTGCCAGCAGCGGGGAACAGGGGGCAGCCCAAGAGACCCAGTACTTC. Its protein product is CASSGEQGAAQETQYF.

This clone was recorded only once. CDR3 region: CASSSGTGGFGANVLTF. In DNA form, the CDR3 reads TGCGCCAGCAGCTCCGGGACAGGGGGCTTTGGGGCCAACGTCCTGACTTTC. The chain links TRBV5-1 to TRBJ2-6; 12 positions match TRBD1. The germline gives CDR1 SGHRS, CDR2 YFSETQ. This CDR3 is 17 amino acids long. V lost 3 bases and J lost 3; bases outside the gene matches: 4.

This chain uses TRBV28 with TRBJ1-1, with a tentative D call TRBD1 (5 bases). The V and J ends lost 2 bases and 8 bases respectively, with 18 bases between them. Germline V gene sequence: CDR1 MDHEN, CDR2 SYDVKM. The CDR3 runs 15 residues. In nucleotides, the CDR3 is TGTGCCAGCAGTTTAAGTATTCGGTCGGGGGGAGAAGCTTTCTTT. Protein: CASSLSIRSGGEAFF.

The V and J genes are TRBV7-3 and TRBJ2-2; no clear D gene. The CDR3 sequence is 16 residues long. Trimming cost V 3 bases and J 4 bases, with 15 bases left between them. Germline V gene sequence: CDR1 SGHTA, CDR2 FQGTGA. CDR3 in DNA: TGTGCCAGCAGCTTTAAGAGAGCTCGAGGCACCGGGGAGCTGTTTTTT. It yields the protein CASSFKRARGTGELFF.

J is TRBJ2-1 and V is TRBV11-2; D is undetermined. Trimming took 8 bases from V and 0 from J, leaving 11 bases between them. The CDR3 loop spans 14 amino acids. Per the germline V gene, CDR1 is SGHAT and CDR2 is FQNNGV. The CDR3 DNA sequence: TGTGCCAGCGGGTCCGGACCCTCCTACAATGAGCAGTTCTTC. Encoded protein: CASGSGPSYNEQFF.

CDR3 residues: CSVIVSGPYEQYF. The CDR3 nucleotides are TGCAGCGTTATCGTTAGCGGGCCCTACGAGCAGTACTTC. This rearrangement joins TRBV29-1 to TRBJ2-7, with TRBD2 matching 7 bases. CDR3 length: 13 residues. Germline CDR1 SQVTM, CDR2 ANQGSEA. The J segment lost 2 bases and the V segment lost 5 bases, leaving 6 bases of the junction unmatched.

The chain joins TRBV27 to TRBJ1-5; 9 positions agree with TRBD1. Germline trimming cut 6 bases from V and 1 base from J; bases unmatched to any gene: 10. Looked up from germline, CDR1 is MNHEY and CDR2 is SMNVEV (reference sequence). The CDR3 sequence is 17 residues long. The CDR3 DNA follows: TGTGCCAGCAGGGACGGGACAGGGAAGGGGAGCAATCAGCCCCAGCATTTT. This gives the protein CASRDGTGKGSNQPQHF.

This clone was counted many times. V is TRBV28 and J is TRBJ2-7; 10 nucleotides agree with TRBD1. This CDR3 contains 15 residues. Trimming removed 3 bases from V and 4 bases from J; junction bases left unmatched: 6. Per germline, CDR1 MDHEN and CDR2 SYDVKM. CDR3 sequence reads: CASSFRDRGTYEQYF. CDR3 DNA sequence: TGTGCCAGCAGTTTCCGGGACAGGGGTACGTACGAGCAGTACTTC.

This chain connects TRBV14 to TRBJ2-1; D gene ambiguous. Germline V CDR1 and CDR2: SGHDN, FVKESK. Trimming stripped 8 bases from V and 9 bases from J, with 5 bases between. CDR3 size: 9 residues. The CDR3 nucleotides read TGTGCCAGCTCGGCTGAGCAGTTCTTC. Its protein product is CASSAEQFF.

V gene TRBV7-2 combines with J gene TRBJ2-7, with TRBD2 matching over 11 bases. The CDR3 sequence is 15 residues long. Trimming cost V 5 bases and J 2 bases; bases outside gene matches: 5. CDR1 is SGHTA, CDR2 FQGNSA, per germline. The CDR3 DNA reads TGTGCCAGCAGCATTAGCGGGAGGGGTGCCTACGAGCAGTACTTC. The encoded protein is CASSISGRGAYEQYF.

The V and J genes are TRBV11-2 and TRBJ2-3; 9 bases are shared with TRBD1. The CDR3 is 16 amino acids. The germline V gene encodes CDR1 SGHAT and CDR2 FQNNGV. Trimming cost V 1 base and J 4 bases; bases outside gene matches: 6. This CDR3 is CASSLGRDRVADTQYF. CDR3 nucleotide sequence: TGTGCCAGCAGCTTAGGGCGGGACAGGGTAGCAGATACGCAGTATTTT.

J is TRBJ2-1 and V is TRBV5-1; 7 bases match TRBD1. CDR1 and CDR2 (germline): SGHRS, YFSETQ. The J segment lost 8 bases and the V segment lost 7 bases, leaving 9 bases of the junction unmatched. CDR3 length equals 13 residues. The DNA of the CDR3 is TGCGCCAGCGAGACAGGGAGTTCAGATGAGCAGTTCTTC. This codes for CASETGSSDEQFF.

A word on this clone: Given a much more abundant clone one base away, this may be a read error. This rearrangement joins TRBV6-1 to TRBJ1-5; D unclear. V was pared by 4 bases and J by 3 bases, with 7 bases between. The CDR3 runs to 13 residues. In germline, CDR1 is MNHNS, CDR2 SASEGT. The CDR3 coding sequence is TGTGCCAGCAGTGGTCGGGACAATCAGCCCCAGCATTTT. Protein product: CASSGRDNQPQHF.

The J gene is TRBJ1-5, the V gene TRBV19; unclear D gene. Trimming pared 6 bases from V and 6 bases from J, leaving 15 bases between. There are 14 residues in the CDR3. The germline V gene has CDR1 LNHDA and CDR2 SQIVND (reference sequence). The CDR3 nucleotides read TGTGCCAGTAGCCCCTCGTGGCCAGGTCAGCCCCAGCATTTT. It encodes CASSPSWPGQPQHF.